A selection of T cell receptor beta chains follows, all from one sample in a study of blood T cell repertoires in COVID-19. TCRdb's table, derived via immunoSEQ multiplex PCR, lists solely in-frame clones and lacks some. The repertoire includes a few hundred thousand clones, around 85% of them detected once, and 3.5% to 4% sits in the top ten. Material for sequencing was peripheral blood. Receptor source: a woman younger than 35 with acute or convalescent COVID-19. Both conserved end residues are part of each CDR3. D genes are given only for firm matches. The size entry is marked missing in some rows and otherwise reads once, few, many or a size class.

>.|TRBD1|TRBV5-1|TRBJ2-2
TGCGCCAGCAGCTTGGCCGATGTAGACAGGGGCTACACCGGGGAGCTGTTTTTT
CASSLADVDRGYTGELFF
>.|TRBD1|TRBV5-4|TRBJ1-1
TGTGCCAGCAGCGTCCGGGACAGGGGGAACACTGAAGCTTTCTTT
CASSVRDRGNTEAFF
>.|TRBD1|TRBV10-2|TRBJ1-3
TGCGCCAGCAACGCCGGGACAGGGTTAAGGGGAAACACCATATATTTT
CASNAGTGLRGNTIYF
>.|TRBD2|TRBV15|TRBJ2-5
TGTGCCACCAGCAGAGATAGCGCGGGAGCTGAGGAGACCCAGTACTTC
CATSRDSAGAEETQYF
>.|TRBD1|TRBV28|TRBJ2-7
TGTGCCAGCAGTCCGGGACAGTCCGGCTCCTACGAGCAGTACTTC
CASSPGQSGSYEQYF
>.|.|TRBV5-4|TRBJ1-2
TGTGCCAGCAGCTCCCTCCAGGAGGTCGCTGACTATGGCTACACCTTC
CASSSLQEVADYGYTF
>.|.|TRBV3-1/TRBV3-2|TRBJ1-5
TGTGCCAGCAGCCAGTCGTTTGAGGACAGATCGGATCAGCCCCAGCATTTT
CASSQSFEDRSDQPQHF
>.|.|TRBV19|TRBJ2-7
TGTGCCACCTCCCTCGGCTACGAGCAGTACTTC
CATSLGYEQYF
>.|.|TRBV5-5|TRBJ2-7
TGTGCCAGCAGCTTGCTCGGGGGCTCCTACGAGCAGTACTTC
CASSLLGGSYEQYF
>.|.|TRBV6-6|TRBJ1-1
TGTGCCAGCAGTTACAACCCGGGGAACACTGAAGCTTTCTTT
CASSYNPGNTEAFF
>.|TRBD1|TRBV7-8|TRBJ1-2
TGTGCCAGCAGCTTAGGTTGGGGACAGGGTAACTATGGCTACACCTTC
CASSLGWGQGNYGYTF
>once|.|TRBV9|TRBJ1-6
TGTGCCAGCAGCGTAGTGCAGGATTCACCCCTCCACTTT
CASSVVQDSPLHF
>.|.|TRBV6-5|TRBJ2-5
TGTGCCAGCGGGCCGGGGGTGTTGAGTTTGGAGACCCAGTACTTC
CASGPGVLSLETQYF
>.|.|TRBV19|TRBJ2-2
TGTGCCAGTAGGAAGGAGGGAAACACCGGGGAGCTGTTTTTT
CASRKEGNTGELFF
>.|TRBD2|TRBV10-3|TRBJ2-1
TGTGCCATCAGTGAGGCTAGCGGGGGGCGCTACAATGAGCAGTTCTTC
CAISEASGGRYNEQFF
>.|TRBD2|TRBV20-1|TRBJ2-4
TGCAGTGCTAGTTCTGCCGGGGGGAAAAACATTCAGTACTTC
CSASSAGGKNIQYF
>.|.|TRBV5-1|TRBJ2-7
TGCGCCAGCAGCGTGGGGGGCAGAGCCTACGAGCAGTACTTC
CASSVGGRAYEQYF
>.|TRBD1|TRBV27|TRBJ1-1
TGTGCCAACCTACAGGGGATCACTGAAGCTTTCTTT
CANLQGITEAFF
>.|TRBD1|TRBV19|TRBJ1-1
TGTGCCAGTAGTCCAGGGGGGACTGAAGCTTTCTTT
CASSPGGTEAFF
>.|.|TRBV4-1|TRBJ2-5
TGCGCCAGCAGTGGAGGGGCCCCCCGCAAGCCGACCCAGTACTTC
CASSGGAPRKPTQYF
>once|TRBD1|TRBV19|TRBJ2-6
TGTGCCAGTACCCCCGGGACAGAAAACCTCTGGGGGGCCAACGTCCTGACTTTC
CASTPGTENLWGANVLTF
>.|.|TRBV2|TRBJ1-4
TGTGCCAGCAGTGGCACCATTGGGGGAGGCCCAACTAATGAAAAACTGTTTTTT
CASSGTIGGGPTNEKLFF
>.|TRBD2|TRBV3-1/TRBV3-2|TRBJ2-1
TGTGCCAGCAGCCAAGGGCCTAGCGGGACTAGCAATGAGCAGTTCTTC
CASSQGPSGTSNEQFF
>.|.|TRBV5-4|TRBJ1-6
TGTGCCAGCAGCTTGGTTGGGGGCGATTCACCCCTCCACTTT
CASSLVGGDSPLHF
>once|.|TRBV30|TRBJ1-2
TGTGCCTGGAGTGTATCGGGGAGTGCGCGTGGCTACACCTTC
CAWSVSGSARGYTF
>once|.|TRBV28|TRBJ2-1
TGTGCCAGCAGCACCCGACAGGTCCCGAAGTTCTTC
CASSTRQVPKFF
>.|TRBD1|TRBV4-2|TRBJ2-5
TGTGCCAGCAGCCAAATAGGACAGGTCCTGGAGACCCAGTACTTC
CASSQIGQVLETQYF
>.|TRBD2|TRBV19|TRBJ2-3
TGTGCCAGTAGTATATTCGGCGGGAGTGAGAATACGCAGTATTTT
CASSIFGGSENTQYF
>.|.|TRBV5-4|TRBJ2-7
TGTGCCAGCAGCTTAGGTGGGAGCGTTTCCTACGAGCAGTACTTC
CASSLGGSVSYEQYF
>.|TRBD2|TRBV14|TRBJ2-5
TGTGCCAGCAGCGGCGGGGGGGCCGGTGAGACCCAGTACTTC
CASSGGGAGETQYF
>.|.|TRBV27|TRBJ1-6
TGTGCCAGCAGTTTGAGGGAATCACCCCTCCACTTT
CASSLRESPLHF
>.|.|TRBV24-1|TRBJ2-7
TGTGCCACCAGTGATGCCTCTATGCAAGAGCAGTACTTC
CATSDASMQEQYF
>.|.|TRBV19|TRBJ1-3
TGTGCCAGCTCCCCGGTGGTCTCTGGAAACACCATATATTTT
CASSPVVSGNTIYF
>.|TRBD1|TRBV6-5|TRBJ1-1
TGTTCGACAGGGAACATGAACACTGAAGCTTTCTTT
CSTGNMNTEAFF
>once|TRBD2|TRBV4-1|TRBJ2-1
TGCGCCAGCAGCCAAACTAGCGGGAGTGCTGAGCAGTTCTTC
CASSQTSGSAEQFF
>many|.|TRBV6-1|TRBJ1-2
TGTGCCAGCAGTGATAATGGCCTCTATGGCTACACCTTC
CASSDNGLYGYTF
>once|.|TRBV6-5|TRBJ2-5
TGTGCCAGCACCAAAGGACCCCAGGGAGGAGAGACCCAGTACTTC
CASTKGPQGGETQYF
>.|.|TRBV10-1|TRBJ1-1
TGCGCCAGCAGTGCCTGGAACACTGAAGCTTTCTTT
CASSAWNTEAFF
>.|.|TRBV6-1|TRBJ1-2
TGTGCCAGCAGTGAGGGACTGAATTATGGCTACACCTTC
CASSEGLNYGYTF